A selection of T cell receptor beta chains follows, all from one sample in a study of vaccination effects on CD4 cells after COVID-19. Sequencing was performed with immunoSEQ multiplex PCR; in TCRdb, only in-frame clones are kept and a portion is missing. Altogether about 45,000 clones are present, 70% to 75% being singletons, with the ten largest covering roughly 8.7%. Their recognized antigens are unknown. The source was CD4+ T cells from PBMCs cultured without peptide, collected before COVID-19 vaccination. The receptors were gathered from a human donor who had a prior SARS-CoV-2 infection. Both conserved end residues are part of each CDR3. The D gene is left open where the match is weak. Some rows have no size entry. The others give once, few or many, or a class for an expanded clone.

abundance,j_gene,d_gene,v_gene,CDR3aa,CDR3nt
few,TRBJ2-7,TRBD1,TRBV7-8,CASEGRDRGHEQYF,TGTGCCAGCGAGGGTAGGGACAGGGGGCACGAGCAGTACTTC
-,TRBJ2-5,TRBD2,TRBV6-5,CASNPTGTSEETQYF,TGTGCCAGCAACCCAACCGGGACTAGCGAAGAGACCCAGTACTTC
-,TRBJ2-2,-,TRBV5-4,CASSPAWGESTGELFF,TGTGCCAGCAGCCCTGCTTGGGGGGAGAGCACCGGGGAGCTGTTTTTT
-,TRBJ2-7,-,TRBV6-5,CASSYSRSYEQYF,TGTGCCAGCAGTTACTCGCGATCCTACGAGCAGTACTTC
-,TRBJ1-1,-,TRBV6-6,CASSYTLGLGAEAFF,TGTGCCAGCAGTTACACCCTGGGGCTGGGGGCTGAAGCTTTCTTT
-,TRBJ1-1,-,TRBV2,CASSGQPGGTEAFF,TGTGCCAGCAGTGGACAGCCGGGCGGCACTGAAGCTTTCTTT
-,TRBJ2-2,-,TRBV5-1,CASSSQGSGNTGELFF,TGCGCCAGCAGCTCCCAGGGTAGCGGGAACACCGGGGAGCTGTTTTTT
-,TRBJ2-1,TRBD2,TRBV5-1,CASSSGTSGGLNEQFF,TGCGCCAGCAGCTCGGGGACTAGCGGGGGCCTCAATGAGCAGTTCTTC
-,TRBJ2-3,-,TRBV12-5,CASGLLVADTQYF,TGTGCTAGTGGTTTGCTAGTTGCAGATACGCAGTATTTT
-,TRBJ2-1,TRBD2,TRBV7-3,CASSLTGLGTSGSIYNEQFF,TGTGCCAGCAGCTTAACGGGGCTTGGGACTAGCGGGAGTATCTACAATGAGCAGTTCTTC
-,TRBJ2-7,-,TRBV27,CASSSSVGGNRQYF,-
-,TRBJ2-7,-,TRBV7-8,CASSPDRYEQYF,TGTGCCAGCAGCCCAGACAGGTACGAGCAGTACTTC
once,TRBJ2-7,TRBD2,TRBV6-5,CASRLAGAVYHEQYF,TGTGCCAGCAGACTAGCGGGAGCTGTTTATCACGAGCAGTACTTC
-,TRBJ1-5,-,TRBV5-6,CASSLGPLNQPQHF,TGTGCCAGCAGCCTGGGACCGCTCAATCAGCCCCAGCATTTT
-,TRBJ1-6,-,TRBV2,CASSPNGVNSPLHF,TGTGCCAGCAGTCCCAACGGGGTGAATTCACCCCTCCACTTT
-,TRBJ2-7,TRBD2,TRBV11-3,CASSLVLAGSYEQYF,TGTGCCAGCAGCTTAGTCCTAGCGGGATCGTACGAGCAGTACTTC
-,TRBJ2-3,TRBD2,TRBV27,CASSLRTSGGAGSRTDTQYF,TGTGCCAGCAGTTTACGGACTAGCGGGGGGGCTGGGAGTCGCACAGATACGCAGTATTTT
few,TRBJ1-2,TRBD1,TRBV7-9,CASNPGQGVYGYTF,TGTGCCAGCAACCCGGGACAGGGGGTCTATGGCTACACCTTC
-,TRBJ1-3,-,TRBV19,CATMGPWGSGNTIYF,TGTGCCACTATGGGCCCGTGGGGCTCTGGAAACACCATATATTTT
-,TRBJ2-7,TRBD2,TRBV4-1,CASSQGIGLAGAIYYEQYF,TGCGCCAGCAGCCAAGGAATAGGACTAGCGGGAGCCATCTATTACGAGCAGTACTTC
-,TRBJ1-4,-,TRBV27,CASRFRENEKLFF,TGTGCCAGCAGGTTTCGGGAAAATGAAAAACTGTTTTTT
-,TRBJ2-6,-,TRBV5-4,CASSFFGVSSGANVLTF,TGTGCCAGCAGCTTTTTTGGGGTCAGCTCTGGGGCCAACGTCCTGACTTTC
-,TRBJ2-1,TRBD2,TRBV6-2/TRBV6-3,CASSYLGGGYNEQFF,TGTGCCAGCAGTTACCTTGGCGGGGGCTACAATGAGCAGTTCTTC
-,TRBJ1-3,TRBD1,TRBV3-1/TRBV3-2,CASSQWTGGRYGNTIYF,TGTGCCAGCAGCCAATGGACAGGGGGCCGGTATGGAAACACCATATATTTT
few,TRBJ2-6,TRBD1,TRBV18,CASSPNPGQLSSGANVLTF,TGTGCCAGCTCACCGAATCCGGGACAGCTAAGCTCTGGGGCCAACGTCCTGACTTTC
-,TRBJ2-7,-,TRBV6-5,CASSYSKASTRFIF,TGTGCCAGCAGTTACTCGAAAGCATCGACACGATTTATCTTC
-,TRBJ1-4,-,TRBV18,CASSPGSPNEKLFF,TGTGCCAGCTCACCGGGGTCCCCTAATGAAAAACTGTTTTTT
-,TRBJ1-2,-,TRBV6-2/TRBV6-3,CASSDDPENYGYTF,TGTGCCAGCAGTGATGACCCGGAAAACTATGGCTACACCTTC
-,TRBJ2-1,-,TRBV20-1,CSASSLPGANEQFF,TGCAGTGCTAGTAGTCTCCCGGGGGCCAATGAGCAGTTCTTC